Sequencing of this TCR beta chain was carried out in a study of vaccination and CD4 T cells after COVID-19. The study, taken as a whole, reports: Spike mono-reactivity was found in 304 of the 307 vaccine-specific clones identified in convalescent patients.

Unmatched junction bases numbered 7, after V lost 4 bases and J lost 3 bases. From germline, CDR1 is SGHRS and CDR2 YFSETQ. CDR3 length equals 16 residues. The Oncomine TCR Beta short-read assay was what sequenced the DNA obtained from cultured CD4+ T cells. Each CDR3 protein is one row after TCRdb ran MiXCR on the PCR reads. There are fewer than 25,000 distinct CDR3 sequences in the sample; roughly 40% occur only once, and approximately 18% lies in the top ten. Treatment: approximately nine-day PBMC culture with coronavirus spike peptide pools or control peptides (ViraFEST assay). TCRs were sequenced by ViraFEST after antigen-specific T cells had been expanded with peptide pools. Each well held a few million PBMCs in IL-2 (around 10 IU/ml) medium with approximately 9.1 ug/ml peptide pools. Days 3 and 7 saw half the medium replaced with fresh IL-2 medium. As regards this clonotype: No antigen is known for it.

The rearrangement links TRBV5-1 to TRBJ2-1; 10 bases are shared with TRBD2. This specimen was CD4+ T cells from blood, cultured in vitro, taken before SARS-CoV-2 vaccination. The TCR sequence derives from a human donor who received a COVID-19 vaccine. CDR3 DNA sequence: TGCGCCAGCAGCCCCCTAGCGGGGGCGGGCTACAATGAGCAGTTCTTC. Its protein product is CASSPLAGAGYNEQFF.